Sequencing of this T cell receptor (beta chain) was carried out in a study of cytomegalovirus exposure and HLA in healthy donors. The PCR had 60 Vbeta and 13 Jbeta primers. Clones were read by immunoSEQ multiplex PCR, and TCRdb kept only the in-frame ones, dropping some. The repertoire consists of roughly 120,000 clones, with roughly 81% occurring once and the leading ten covering about 1%. V shed 5 bases and J shed 3 bases, with 15 bases lying between them. Germline CDR1 is SGDLS and CDR2 is YYNGEE. The CDR3 spans 14 residues. The sequence came from a woman in her thirties in good health and CMV-seronegative. The specimen sequenced was PBMCs. This sequence joins TRBV9 and TRBJ2-7, with a possible D match to TRBD2 (7 bases). The CDR3 sequence is CASRQKGGVYEQYF. The CDR3 DNA reads TGTGCCAGCAGGCAGAAAGGGGGGGTCTACGAGCAGTACTTC.